This T cell receptor (beta chain) appears in the sequencing data of a study of blood T cell repertoires in COVID-19 (dated by TCRdb to 2020 to 2021). Regarding the complete study: The collaborator samples originated in the United States, Italy and Spain and spanned the acute and convalescent phases of COVID-19. A de-identified subject ID, COVID-19 status, age in years and sex were almost always included in the sample metadata. Samples were obtained from the ongoing ImmuneRACE study (first 160 participants) and from 1,254 subjects provided by 6 global collaborators. Deeply sampled blood TCRbeta repertoires from subjects exposed to, actively infected with, or recovered from COVID-19 were included in the dataset. The prospective study material was composed of cDNA or gDNA derived from T cells, B-cell-depleted T cells, or PBMCs. Where available, HLA class I and class II types were taken from metadata supplied by the sample provider and were not determined by assay-based typing. The repertoires were made available in a free public database intended to serve as a resource for research on the immune response to SARS-CoV-2.

The immunoSEQ Assay, a bias-controlled multiplex PCR, was used to amplify TCRbeta CDR3 regions from genomic DNA. Under the source paper's analysis protocol: The number of nucleated cells in each sample was estimated from the amplification of reference gene primers within the assay. To quantify the absolute abundance of each unique TCRbeta CDR3 rearrangement, sequence reads were collapsed and filtered. For each sample, productive Simpson clonality was calculated as the square root of Simpson's diversity index over productive rearrangements. This immuneACCESS table, as held by TCRdb, lists in-frame sequences with V and J called but not all clones. Of the missing ones, under half trace to an unresolved V gene in checked studies; the others have no known cause. V and J calls and clone size come straight from that table; D and trimming were deduced from the DNA. The table for this sample lists a few hundred thousand clones; 75% to 90% of them were counted only once. The top ten clones comprise roughly 4.6% of the sample.

The paper's findings and limits, for the study overall: The quantity of clinical and demographic metadata differed by source and by participant and was supplied without curation.

With regard to this clone: The target of this receptor is not known. No base quality information exists; no much larger clone differs at one position.

Samples from volunteer blood donors who had recovered from COVID-19 were contributed by a second Seattle source. Each collaborating institution followed its own protocols to collect whole blood in K2EDTA tubes. For TCRbeta analysis, collaborators shipped samples as frozen whole blood, isolated PBMCs, or DNA extracted from either of those sample types. The clonotype was recovered from a man between 60 and 75 years old who had recovered from COVID-19. The sample consisted of peripheral blood.

CDR3 region: CASAGGLGQYEQYF. The bases are TGTGCCAGCGCGGGGGGACTGGGACAATACGAGCAGTACTTC. This chain joins TRBV3-1 (or the pseudogene TRBV3-2) to TRBJ2-7, with TRBD2 matching 8 junction bases. Its CDR3 holds 14 amino acids, cysteine through phenylalanine. Of the read, only the CDR3 DNA is kept; its 42 bases are in frame from base 1. Germline trimming amounts to 8 bases on V and 4 bases on J, with 10 as the count of junction bases outside the gene matches. The germline V gene (reference sequence) specifies LGHDT as CDR1 and YNNKEL as CDR2.